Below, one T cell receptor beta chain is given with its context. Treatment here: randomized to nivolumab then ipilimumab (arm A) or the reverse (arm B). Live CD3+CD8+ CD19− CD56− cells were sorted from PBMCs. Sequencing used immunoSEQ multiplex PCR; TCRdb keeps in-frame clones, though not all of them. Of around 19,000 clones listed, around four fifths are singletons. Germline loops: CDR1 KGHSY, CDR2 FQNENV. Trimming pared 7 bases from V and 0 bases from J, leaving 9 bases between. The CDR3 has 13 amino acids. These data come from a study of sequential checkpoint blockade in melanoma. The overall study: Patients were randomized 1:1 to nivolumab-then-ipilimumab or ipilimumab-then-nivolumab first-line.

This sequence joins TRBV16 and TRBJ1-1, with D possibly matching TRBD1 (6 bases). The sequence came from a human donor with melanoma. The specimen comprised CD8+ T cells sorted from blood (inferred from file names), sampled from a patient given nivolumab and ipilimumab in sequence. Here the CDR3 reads CASNGQLNTEAFF. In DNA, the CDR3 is TGTGCCAGCAACGGACAGTTGAACACTGAAGCTTTCTTT.